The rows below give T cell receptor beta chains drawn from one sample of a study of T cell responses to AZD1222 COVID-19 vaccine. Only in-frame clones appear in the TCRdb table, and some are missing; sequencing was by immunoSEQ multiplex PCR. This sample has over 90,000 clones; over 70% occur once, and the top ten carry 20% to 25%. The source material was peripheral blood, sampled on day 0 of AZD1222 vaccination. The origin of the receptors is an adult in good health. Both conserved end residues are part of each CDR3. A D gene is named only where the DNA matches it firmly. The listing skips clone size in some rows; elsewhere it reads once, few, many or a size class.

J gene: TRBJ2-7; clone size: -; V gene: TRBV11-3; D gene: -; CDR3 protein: CASSSDSRTYEQYF; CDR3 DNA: TGTGCCAGCAGCTCCGATTCCAGGACTTACGAGCAGTACTTC
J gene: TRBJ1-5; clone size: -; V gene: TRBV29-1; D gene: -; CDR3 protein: CSVGERSEGPQHF; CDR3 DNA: TGCAGCGTTGGCGAGAGGTCGGAGGGACCCCAGCATTTT
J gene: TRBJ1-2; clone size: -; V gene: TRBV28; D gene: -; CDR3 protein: CASGRQTLAYGYTF; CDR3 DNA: TGTGCCAGCGGTCGACAGACTCTGGCCTATGGCTACACCTTC
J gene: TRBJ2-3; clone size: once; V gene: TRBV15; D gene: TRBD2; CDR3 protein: CATSSGLAGDTQYF; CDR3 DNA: TGTGCCACCAGCAGTGGACTAGCGGGGGATACGCAGTATTTT
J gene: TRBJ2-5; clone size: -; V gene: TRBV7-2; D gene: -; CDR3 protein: CASSFTLGFAQPQETQYF; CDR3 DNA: TGTGCCAGCAGCTTTACCCTTGGGTTTGCGCAGCCCCAAGAGACCCAGTACTTC
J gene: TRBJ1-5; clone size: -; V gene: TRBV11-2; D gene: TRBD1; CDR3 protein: CASSTAQGAGNQPQHF; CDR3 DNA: TGTGCCAGCAGCACGGCACAGGGGGCAGGGAATCAGCCCCAGCATTTT
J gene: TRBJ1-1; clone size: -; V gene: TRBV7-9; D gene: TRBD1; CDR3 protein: CASSAPGTGGGEAFF; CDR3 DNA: TGTGCCAGCAGCGCCCCCGGGACAGGGGGCGGTGAAGCTTTCTTT
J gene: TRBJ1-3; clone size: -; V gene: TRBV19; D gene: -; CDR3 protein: CASRGTSGAGNTIYF; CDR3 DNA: TGTGCCAGTAGGGGGACTTCAGGGGCCGGAAACACCATATATTTT
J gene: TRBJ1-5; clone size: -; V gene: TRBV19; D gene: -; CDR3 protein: CASSIDLGYQPQHF; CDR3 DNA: TGTGCCAGTAGTATAGATCTAGGTTATCAGCCCCAGCATTTT
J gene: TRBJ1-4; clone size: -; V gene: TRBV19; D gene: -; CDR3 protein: CATQSLRINEKLFF; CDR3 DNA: TGTGCCACCCAAAGCCTAAGAATTAATGAAAAACTGTTTTTT
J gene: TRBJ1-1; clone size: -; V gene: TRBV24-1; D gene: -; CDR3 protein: CATRLGTNTEAFF; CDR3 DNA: TGTGCCACCAGGCTGGGGACGAACACTGAAGCTTTCTTT
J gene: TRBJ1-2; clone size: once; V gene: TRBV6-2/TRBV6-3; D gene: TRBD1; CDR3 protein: CASSYPTIGQGPYGYTF; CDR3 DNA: TGTGCCAGCAGTTACCCCACTATCGGACAGGGGCCCTATGGCTACACCTTC
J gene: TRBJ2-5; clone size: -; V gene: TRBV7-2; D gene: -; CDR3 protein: CASSLVGTQETQYF; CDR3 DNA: TGTGCCAGCAGCTTAGTAGGCACCCAAGAGACCCAGTACTTC
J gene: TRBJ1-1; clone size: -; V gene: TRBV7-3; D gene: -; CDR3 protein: CASSDAGTVNTEAFF; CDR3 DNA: TGTGCCAGCAGCGACGCCGGGACGGTGAACACTGAAGCTTTCTTT
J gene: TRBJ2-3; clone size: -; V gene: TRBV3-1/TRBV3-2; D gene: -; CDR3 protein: CASSQAGALSTDTQYF; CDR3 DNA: TGTGCCAGCAGCCAAGCTGGCGCCTTGAGCACAGATACGCAGTATTTT
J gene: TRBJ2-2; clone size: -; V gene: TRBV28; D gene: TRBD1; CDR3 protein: CASKTGGTGELFF; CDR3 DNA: TGTGCCAGTAAGACAGGGGGCACCGGGGAGCTGTTTTTT
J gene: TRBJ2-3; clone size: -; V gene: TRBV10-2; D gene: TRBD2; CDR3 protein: CASSEPGLGEDTQYF; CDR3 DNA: TGCGCCAGCAGTGAGCCAGGACTAGGTGAAGATACGCAGTATTTT
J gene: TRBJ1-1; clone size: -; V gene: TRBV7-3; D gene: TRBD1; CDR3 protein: CASSPDRVRGEAFF; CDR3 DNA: TGTGCCAGCAGCCCAGACAGGGTAAGGGGGGAAGCTTTCTTT
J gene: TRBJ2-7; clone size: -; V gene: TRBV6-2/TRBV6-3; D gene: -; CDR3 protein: CASSYSSSAPYEQYF; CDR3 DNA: TGTGCCAGCAGTTACTCGTCGTCAGCACCCTACGAGCAGTACTTC
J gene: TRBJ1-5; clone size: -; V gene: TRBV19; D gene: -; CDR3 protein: CASSVPWDNQPQHF; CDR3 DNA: TGTGCCAGTAGTGTCCCATGGGACAATCAGCCCCAGCATTTT
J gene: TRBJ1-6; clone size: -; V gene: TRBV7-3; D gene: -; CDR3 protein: CASSERAGPNSPLHF; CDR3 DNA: TGTGCCAGCAGCGAACGCGCAGGGCCCAATTCACCCCTCCACTTT
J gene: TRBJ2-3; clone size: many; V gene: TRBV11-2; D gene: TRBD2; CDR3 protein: CASSFGFLAGALTDTQYF; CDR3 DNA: TGTGCCAGCAGCTTCGGGTTCCTAGCGGGAGCCCTCACAGATACGCAGTATTTT
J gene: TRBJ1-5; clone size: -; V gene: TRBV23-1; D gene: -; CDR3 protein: CASSPGVLGNQPQHF; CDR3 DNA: TGCGCCAGCAGCCCAGGAGTTTTGGGCAATCAGCCCCAGCATTTT
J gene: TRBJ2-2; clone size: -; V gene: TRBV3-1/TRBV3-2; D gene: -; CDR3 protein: CASSPTQGGGELFF; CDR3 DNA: TGTGCCAGCAGCCCGACACAGGGAGGCGGGGAGCTGTTTTTT
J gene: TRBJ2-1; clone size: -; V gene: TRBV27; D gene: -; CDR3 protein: CASTPTGLGYNEQFF; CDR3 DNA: TGTGCCAGCACCCCGACAGGTTTGGGTTACAATGAGCAGTTCTTC